The 30 T cell receptor beta chains presented below share a single source sample, sequenced in a study of CD8 T cells in Susac syndrome. Reverse transcription of roughly 0.45 to 1 ug RNA was performed with random hexamers. TCRdb reanalysed the immunoSEQ multiplex PCR reads using MiXCR and keeps one entry per CDR3 protein. The data contain roughly 190,000 distinct CDR3 sequences, roughly 92% of them singletons. Sequencing used CD4+ T cells from PBMCs. The receptor set was obtained from a human donor in good health.

The CDR3 reads CASSQDGVLPQYF. In DNA, the CDR3 is TGTGCCAGCAGCCAAGACGGGGTACTGCCGCAGTATTTT. V is TRBV3-1 and J is TRBJ2-3, with D tentatively TRBD2 (5 bases). CDR3 length: 13 amino acids. The germline V gene has CDR1 LGHDT and CDR2 YNNKEL (reference sequence). The germline V and J ends were trimmed by 0 bases and 10 bases, with 11 bases remaining between them.

The chain has TRBV7-2 and TRBJ2-3; TRBD2 agrees at 7 bases. CDR3 size: 16 residues. Per the germline V gene, CDR1 is SGHTA and CDR2 is FQGNSA. V shed 2 bases and J 0 bases; nucleotides not matched to a gene: 5. CDR3 in amino acids: CASSLRAGLSTDTQYF. CDR3 DNA: TGTGCCAGCAGCTTAAGAGCGGGGCTTAGCACAGATACGCAGTATTTT.

For this clonotype: Relative to the germline gene, one junction end is altered; a read error may explain this. The chain carries TRBV7-7 and TRBJ2-5, with 7 positions matching TRBD1. The CDR3 covers 15 residues. Germline V gene data show CDR1 as SSHAT and CDR2 as FNYEAQ (reference sequence). The CDR3 is CASSLVGGQQETQYF. In DNA form, the CDR3 reads TGTGCTAGCAGCTTAGTAGGGGGACAGCAAGAGACCCAGTACTTC.

The genes are TRBV2 and TRBJ2-1; D uncertain. CDR3 size: 10 residues. V was pared by 7 bases and J by 12 bases, with 10 bases between. Germline V CDR1 and CDR2: SNHLY, FYNNEI. DNA of the CDR3: TGTGCCAGCACCAAGGAATTGCAGTTCTTC. Protein sequence: CASTKELQFF.

CDR3 region: CASSLVGRADTQYF. The CDR3 region has the DNA TGTGCCAGCAGTCTGGTGGGCAGGGCAGATACGCAGTATTTT. The rearrangement uses TRBV7-9 and TRBJ2-3, with D maybe TRBD1 (5 bases). Germline V CDR1 and CDR2: SEHNR, FQNEAQ (reference sequence). The length of the CDR3 is 14 residues. The V end lost 6 bases, the J end lost 4 bases, and 14 bases lay between the germline ends.

The rearrangement joins TRBV6-2 or TRBV6-3 to TRBJ1-1; D is unresolved. This CDR3 spans 16 amino acids. The V gene lost 7 bases and the J gene lost 3 bases, with 21 bases spanning the gap. The germline gives CDR1 MNHEY, CDR2 SVGEGT. CDR3 loop: CASTHPSVRPDTEAFF. CDR3 sequence (DNA): TGTGCCAGCACCCATCCTTCCGTGAGACCAGACACTGAAGCTTTCTTT.

The V gene is TRBV29-1, the J gene TRBJ1-5; D gene unclear. Germline CDR1 reads SQVTM; CDR2 reads ANQGSEA. Trimming stripped 7 bases from V and 3 bases from J, with 13 bases between. CDR3 length: 13 residues. The CDR3 nucleotides are TGCAGCGCCCTCTTCGAAAACAATCAGCCCCAGCATTTT. Its translation: CSALFENNQPQHF.

V is TRBV6-5 and J is TRBJ1-2; perhaps TRBD1 as D (6 bases). The germline V gene has CDR1 MNHEY and CDR2 SVGAGI. Trimming left V 11 bases short and J 4 bases short, with 11 bases between. The CDR3 is made up of 11 amino acids. The CDR3 DNA follows: TGTGCCGCGGGCAGGGGCTATGGCTACACCTTC. Amino acids: CAAGRGYGYTF.

The chain couples TRBV5-4 to TRBJ2-1, with D possibly TRBD1 on 6 matching bases. Germline V CDR1 and CDR2: SGHNT, YYREEE (reference sequence). The V end lost 3 bases, the J end lost 8 bases, and 15 bases lay between the germline ends. CDR3 size: 14 residues. The CDR3 is CASSSYQGPDEQFF. The CDR3 bases are TGTGCCAGCAGCTCCTACCAGGGGCCGGATGAGCAGTTCTTC.

This clonotype was detected only a few times. The rearrangement uses TRBV7-2 and TRBJ1-5; no definite D call. The CDR3 has 14 residues. Germline-derived CDR1 and CDR2 are SGHTA and FQGNSA. Trimming pared 3 bases from V and 2 bases from J, leaving 8 bases between. CDR3 nucleotides: TGTGCCAGCAGCTTGCGTCGGGGCAATCAGCCCCAGCATTTT. Translated, it gives CASSLRRGNQPQHF.

The V gene is TRBV5-1, the J gene TRBJ2-5; 10 bases are a match to TRBD2. The ends lost 2 bases at V and 5 bases at J; junction bases unmatched: 6. Germline V CDR1 and CDR2: SGHRS, YFSETQ. CDR3 length equals 15 residues. The CDR3 DNA is TGCGCCAGCAGCTTCGGAGCGGGGGGGCCTGAGACCCAGTACTTC. Its translation: CASSFGAGGPETQYF.

The chain combines TRBV29-1 with TRBJ1-3; D perhaps matches TRBD1 (6 bases). V lost 5 bases, J lost 3 bases, and 8 bases lay in between. This CDR3 contains 12 residues. Germline V gives CDR1 SQVTM, CDR2 ANQGSEA. The CDR3 is CSVYRDGNTIYF. The CDR3 bases are TGCAGCGTTTACAGGGATGGAAACACCATATATTTT.

V gene TRBV10-3 combines with J gene TRBJ2-1; a possible D gene is TRBD1 (5 bases). Germline V gene sequence: CDR1 ENHRY, CDR2 SYGVKD. Trimming took off 4 bases at V and 9 bases at J, with 10 bases between the two ends. CDR3 length: 12 amino acids. The CDR3 DNA is TGTGCCATCAGTGGACAGAGAGCTGAGCAGTTCTTC. Encoded protein: CAISGQRAEQFF.

The CDR3 sequence is CSASFLAGFTDTQYF. Written as DNA, the CDR3 is TGCAGTGCTAGCTTCCTAGCGGGTTTCACAGATACGCAGTATTTT. The chain employs TRBV20-1 and TRBJ2-3; 8 nucleotides line up with TRBD2. V shed 3 bases and J 2 bases; nucleotides not matched to a gene: 7. Germline V CDR1 and CDR2: DFQATT, SNEGSKA (reference sequence). The CDR3 loop spans 15 amino acids.

The chain couples TRBV6-6 to TRBJ1-3; no reliable D call. CDR1 and CDR2 from the germline V gene are MNHNY and SVGAGI (reference sequence). This CDR3 spans 15 amino acids. V lost 2 bases and J lost 0, with 8 bases in between. The CDR3 loop is CASSYGQYSGNTIYF. The CDR3 DNA is TGTGCCAGCAGTTACGGGCAGTACTCTGGAAACACCATATATTTT.

V gene TRBV6-4 combines with J gene TRBJ1-1, with a tentative D call TRBD1 (6 bases). The CDR3 is 13 residues long. Trimming took 8 bases from V and 3 from J, leaving 13 bases between them. Germline CDR1 is MRHNA and CDR2 is SNTAGT. CDR3 in amino acids: CASAREGDTEAFF. The CDR3 coding sequence is TGTGCCAGCGCTCGGGAGGGGGACACTGAAGCTTTCTTT.

The rearrangement uses TRBV5-4 and TRBJ1-1, with 7 bases fitting TRBD1. The J segment lost 7 bases and the V segment lost 1 base, leaving 7 bases of the junction unmatched. The CDR3 extends over 14 amino acids. Looked up from germline, CDR1 is SGHNT and CDR2 is YYREEE (reference sequence). This chain's CDR3 is CASSLYARDSEAFF. CDR3 DNA: TGTGCCAGCAGCTTGTATGCGCGGGACAGTGAAGCTTTCTTT.

The chain joins TRBV29-1 to TRBJ2-2; the D is unclear. This CDR3 contains 14 residues. Looked up from germline, CDR1 is SQVTM and CDR2 is ANQGSEA. With 6 bases removed from V and 0 bases from J, the gap between germline ends came to 11 bases. The CDR3 loop is CSVKTVANTGELFF. For the CDR3, the DNA is TGCAGCGTGAAGACGGTAGCGAACACCGGGGAGCTGTTTTTT.

This clonotype was recorded once. The genes are TRBV3-1 and TRBJ2-7; 7 nucleotides align to TRBD1. The V gene end was trimmed by 5 bases and the J gene end by 4 bases; junction bases not matched to a gene: 8. The CDR3 is made up of 14 amino acids. CDR1 and CDR2 from the germline V gene are LGHDT and YNNKEL (reference sequence). The CDR3 here is CASSTGTVLYEQYF. CDR3 nucleotides: TGTGCCAGCAGCACAGGGACAGTGCTTTACGAGCAGTACTTC.

This chain uses TRBV12-3 or TRBV12-4 with TRBJ2-7; 8 bases map to TRBD1. With 4 bases clipped from V and 2 bases from J, the junction kept 4 bases outside the gene matches. The CDR3 runs to 14 residues. The CDR3 region has the DNA TGTGCCAGCAGTTCTACAGGGGGTCCCTACGAGCAGTACTTC. Residues: CASSSTGGPYEQYF.

The CDR3 sequence: CATSRDRGDGYTF. The DNA for the CDR3 is TGTGCCACCAGCAGAGACAGGGGGGATGGCTACACCTTC. The chain is built from TRBV15 and TRBJ1-2; 7 bases map to TRBD1. CDR3 length equals 13 residues. Germline loops: CDR1 LNHNV, CDR2 YYDKDF (reference sequence). With V trimmed by 0 bases and J by 6 bases, 1 base remained unmatched.

The chain joins TRBV7-3 to TRBJ1-1, with D perhaps matching TRBD1 (5 bases). V gave up 8 bases and J gave up 5 bases, with 15 bases separating them. CDR3 length equals 13 residues. CDR1 is SGHTA and CDR2 is FQGTGA in the germline V gene. The CDR3 bases are TGTGCCAGCGGGGAGACAGTCCGAACTGAAGCTTTCTTT. It codes for CASGETVRTEAFF.

This clonotype was detected a few times. The genes are TRBV28 and TRBJ2-7, with TRBD1 matching over 7 bases. The CDR3 is made up of 15 amino acids. Losses at the gene ends were 5 bases for V and 5 bases for J; bases not matched to a gene: 12. The germline CDR1 and CDR2 sequences are MDHEN and SYDVKM. CDR3 DNA: TGTGCCAGCAGTCCTAGGGACAGCTTAAGGGACGAGCAGTACTTC. Encoded protein: CASSPRDSLRDEQYF.

A single count supports this clonotype. The chain is built from TRBV6-2 or TRBV6-3 and TRBJ2-7, with 7 bases matching TRBD1. Germline CDR1 reads MNHEY; CDR2 reads SVGEGT. With 2 bases clipped from V and 6 bases from J, the junction kept 4 bases outside the gene matches. The CDR3 consists of 13 residues. The CDR3 protein is CASSYLDRAEQYV. The CDR3 DNA follows: TGTGCCAGCAGTTACCTCGACAGGGCCGAGCAGTACGTC.

This chain joins TRBV3-1 and TRBJ2-4; possible D gene TRBD2, 6 bases. Trimming took 0 bases from V and 0 from J, leaving 9 bases between them. The CDR3 runs to 16 residues. Looked up from germline, CDR1 is LGHDT and CDR2 is YNNKEL (reference sequence). The CDR3 sequence: CASSQEGLVAKNIQYF. The CDR3 bases are TGTGCCAGCAGCCAAGAGGGACTCGTAGCCAAAAACATTCAGTACTTC.

CDR3 loop: CASSRGGSPLHF. The CDR3, as DNA: TGTGCCAGCAGCCGGGGGGGATCACCCCTCCACTTT. The chain joins TRBV6-6 to TRBJ1-6, with a tentative D call TRBD1 (5 bases). CDR1 and CDR2 (germline): MNHNY, SVGAGI (reference sequence). V lost 6 bases, J lost 10 bases, and 10 bases lay in between. This CDR3 is built from 12 residues.

Notes on this clonotype: The junction does not match germline at one end; this may be a read error. This chain connects TRBV7-7 to TRBJ2-2; D might be TRBD2 (5 bases). In germline, CDR1 is SSHAT, CDR2 FNYEAQ (reference sequence). This CDR3 is built from 14 residues. The CDR3 DNA reads as TGTGCTAGCAGCCAGAACGCCGGGGCCGGGGAGCTGTTTTTT. Its protein is CASSQNAGAGELFF.

The chain couples TRBV7-3 to TRBJ2-1; D is perhaps TRBD2 (5 bases). The CDR3 extends over 15 amino acids. In germline, CDR1 is SGHTA, CDR2 FQGTGA. The V gene lost 5 bases and the J gene lost 8 bases, with 19 bases spanning the gap. The chain's CDR3 is CASSLYPDSGYEQFF. The CDR3 region has the DNA TGTGCCAGCAGCCTATACCCGGACTCGGGCTATGAGCAGTTCTTC.

The chain combines TRBV18 with TRBJ1-2, with D perhaps matching TRBD1 (5 bases). CDR1 and CDR2 from the germline V gene are KGHSH and LQKENI. The CDR3 consists of 16 residues. V was trimmed by 4 bases and J by 0 bases, leaving 15 bases between them. The CDR3 nucleotides are TGTGCCAGCTCACTCGGTCAGGGTACCGCTAACTATGGCTACACCTTC. Translated: CASSLGQGTANYGYTF.

V is TRBV6-2 or TRBV6-3 and J is TRBJ1-2; 9 bases match TRBD1. The CDR3 extends over 16 amino acids. Looked up from germline, CDR1 is MNHEY and CDR2 is SVGEGT. V was clipped by 6 bases and J by 3 bases; unmatched bases: 11. The CDR3 reads CASSPAGTGMDYGYTF. The CDR3 DNA reads TGTGCCAGCAGCCCCGCCGGGACAGGGATGGACTATGGCTACACCTTC.